This T cell receptor (beta chain) was documented in a study of T cell responses to AZD1222 COVID-19 vaccine. On this clone: Its antigen is not identified.

Some clones are missing from TCRdb's copy, which holds only in-frame ones; the method was immunoSEQ multiplex PCR. The sample has more than 100,000 clones, about 91% seen once. Findings of the study overall: Only after the peak T cell response were repertoires sampled.

The sequenced sample was peripheral blood, obtained on day 0 of AZD1222 vaccination. The sequence derives from an adult in good health.

CDR3 region: CASRGQNNEKLFF. For the CDR3, the DNA is TGTGCCAGCAGGGGACAGAATAATGAAAAACTGTTTTTT. This chain connects TRBV12-3 or TRBV12-4 to TRBJ1-4, with 7 bases identical to TRBD1. V was clipped by 6 bases and J by 4 bases; unmatched bases: 2. The CDR3 extends over 13 amino acids.